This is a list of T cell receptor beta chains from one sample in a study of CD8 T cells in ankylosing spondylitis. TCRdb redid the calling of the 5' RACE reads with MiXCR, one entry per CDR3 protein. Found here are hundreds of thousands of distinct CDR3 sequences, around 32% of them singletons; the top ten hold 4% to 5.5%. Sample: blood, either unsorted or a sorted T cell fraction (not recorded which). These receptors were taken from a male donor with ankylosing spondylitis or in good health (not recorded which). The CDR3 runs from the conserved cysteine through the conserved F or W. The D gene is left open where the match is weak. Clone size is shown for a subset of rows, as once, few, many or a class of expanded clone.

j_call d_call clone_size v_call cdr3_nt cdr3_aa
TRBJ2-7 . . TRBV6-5 TGTGCCAGCAGTTACCGGAGGGGTAGCTACGAGCAGTACTTC CASSYRRGSYEQYF
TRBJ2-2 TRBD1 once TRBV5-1 TGCGCCAGCAGCTTTCCGTCGGGACAGGTCACTTTAACCGGGGAGCTGTTTTTT CASSFPSGQVTLTGELFF
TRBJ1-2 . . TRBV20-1 TGCAGTGCTAGCCCGGGGGCGTACGGCTACACCTTC CSASPGAYGYTF
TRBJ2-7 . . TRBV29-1 TGCAGCGCCTTAAGTTCGGAAACCTACGAGCAGTACTTC CSALSSETYEQYF
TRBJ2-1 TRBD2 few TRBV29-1 TGCAGCGTTGAGAGCGGCGGGGGGCTCTACAATGAGCAGTTCTTC CSVESGGGLYNEQFF
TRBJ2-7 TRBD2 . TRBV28 TGTGCCAGCCGCTCCCCCGGACTAGCGGGGGCCTACGAGCAGTACTTC CASRSPGLAGAYEQYF
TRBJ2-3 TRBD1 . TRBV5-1 TGCGCCAGCAGCTTCCAGGGGGTCACAGATACGCAGTATTTT CASSFQGVTDTQYF
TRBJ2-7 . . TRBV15 TGTGCCACCAGCAGGCAGTCAACTTACGAGCAGTACTTC CATSRQSTYEQYF
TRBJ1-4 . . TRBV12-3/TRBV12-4 TGTGCGTCCAAGAAAGGGGAAAAACTGTTTTTT CASKKGEKLFF
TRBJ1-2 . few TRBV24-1 TGTGCCACCAGTGATTTTGGGCTTGACTATGGCTACACCTTC CATSDFGLDYGYTF
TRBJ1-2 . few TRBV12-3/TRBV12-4 TGTGCCAGCAGTTCTGGGGCCTTAAATGGCTACACCTTC CASSSGALNGYTF
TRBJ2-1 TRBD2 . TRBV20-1 TGCAGTGCTAGAGGCCGGACTAGCGGGGGGGCGGTTGAGCAGTTCTTC CSARGRTSGGAVEQFF
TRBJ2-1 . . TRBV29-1 TGCAGCGTCGACCTTGGGGCAGGGTCGGGTGAGCAGTTCTTC CSVDLGAGSGEQFF
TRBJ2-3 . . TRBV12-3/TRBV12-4 TGTGCCAGCAGTCCCCCAGGACATACGCAGTATTTT CASSPPGHTQYF
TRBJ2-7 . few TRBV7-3 TGTGCCAGCAGCCCCGCCAACAACAGGGACGAGCAGTACTTC CASSPANNRDEQYF
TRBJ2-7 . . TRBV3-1 TGTGCCAGCAGCCAAGGGGACGGACTGTTGGAGCAGTACTTC CASSQGDGLLEQYF
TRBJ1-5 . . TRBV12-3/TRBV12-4 TGTGCCAGCAGTTTAGACAGGTTTTATCAGCCCCAGCATTTT CASSLDRFYQPQHF
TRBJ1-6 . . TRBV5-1 TGCGCCAGCAGCTCTCAGACTAGCTCCTATAATTCACCCCTCCACTTT CASSSQTSSYNSPLHF
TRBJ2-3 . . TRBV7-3 TGTGCCAGCAGCTTAGATGGGGGTGTGGATACGCAGTATTTT CASSLDGGVDTQYF
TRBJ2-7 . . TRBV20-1 TGCAGTGCGAATAAGGGTTTGTACTACGAGCAGTACTTC CSANKGLYYEQYF
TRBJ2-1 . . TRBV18 TGTGCCAGCTCACCACCGCCGGGCACCTACAATGAGCAGTTCTTC CASSPPPGTYNEQFF
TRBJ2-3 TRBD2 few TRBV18 TGTGCCAGCTCACCAACTAGCGGCGATAGAACAGATACGCAGTATTTT CASSPTSGDRTDTQYF
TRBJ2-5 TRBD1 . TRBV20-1 TGCAGTGCTAGAGATCCGGGACAGTGGCAAGAGACCCAGTACTTC CSARDPGQWQETQYF
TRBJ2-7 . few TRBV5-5 TGTGCCAGCAGCTTGGACTTGGAGGACGAGCAGTACTTC CASSLDLEDEQYF
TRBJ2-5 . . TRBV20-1 TGCAGTGCTAGAGGCCAGGTGTACCAAGAGACCCAGTACTTC CSARGQVYQETQYF
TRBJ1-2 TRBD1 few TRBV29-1 TGCAGCGTAAGACCCAACGGGACAGGGGATGGCTACACCTTC CSVRPNGTGDGYTF
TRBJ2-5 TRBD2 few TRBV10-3 TGTGCCATCAGTGAGGGACTAGCGGGGGCCGGAACACAAGAGACCCAGTACTTC CAISEGLAGAGTQETQYF
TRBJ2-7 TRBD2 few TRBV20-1 TGCAGTGCTAGAGATTGGGGTAGCGGGGGGGCCGCCTACGAGCAGTACTTC CSARDWGSGGAAYEQYF
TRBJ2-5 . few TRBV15 TGTGCCACCAGCAGAGATCTGGCAGGGGTGGTAGAGACCCAGTACTTC CATSRDLAGVVETQYF
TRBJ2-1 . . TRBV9 TGTGCCAGCAATCGACCCCGGACTACCCAGACCTCGAAGCAGTTCTTC CASNRPRTTQTSKQFF
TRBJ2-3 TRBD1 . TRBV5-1 TGCGCCAGCAGCAACAGGGGGCATTGGGGCACAGATACGCAGTATTTT CASSNRGHWGTDTQYF
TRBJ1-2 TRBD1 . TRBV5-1 TGCGCCAGCAGCTTGGAAGGGACAGCGGGTGGCTACACCTTC CASSLEGTAGGYTF
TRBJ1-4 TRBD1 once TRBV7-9 TGTGCCAGCAAGGGGGCTGCAACTAATGAAAAACTGTTTTTT CASKGAATNEKLFF
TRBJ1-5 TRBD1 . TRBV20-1 TGCAGTGCTAAAACAGGGGAAGTAAGAGGGCAGCCCCAGCATTTT CSAKTGEVRGQPQHF
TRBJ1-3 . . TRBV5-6 TGTGCCAGCAGCTTCGGGAGGGCTGGAAACACCATATATTTT CASSFGRAGNTIYF
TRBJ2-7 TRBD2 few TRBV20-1 TGCAGTGCTAGAGATAGTGGGACTAGTGCCTACGAGCAGTACTTC CSARDSGTSAYEQYF
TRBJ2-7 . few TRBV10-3 TGTGCCGCGTCGACAGAATACGAGCAGTACTTC CAASTEYEQYF
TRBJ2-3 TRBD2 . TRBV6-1 TGTGCCAGCAGGCTGACTAGCGGATCTAGCACAGATACGCAGTATTTT CASRLTSGSSTDTQYF
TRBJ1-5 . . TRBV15 TGTGCCACCAACACAGGTCCGGGGCAGCCCCAGCATTTT CATNTGPGQPQHF
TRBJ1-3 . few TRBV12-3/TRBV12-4 TGTGCCAGCACCTCTGCCAGGCTCTCTGGAAACACCATATATTTT CASTSARLSGNTIYF
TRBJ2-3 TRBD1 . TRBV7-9 TGTGCCAGCAGCCCCAGGACAGGCGGGCTTTCAGATACGCAGTATTTT CASSPRTGGLSDTQYF
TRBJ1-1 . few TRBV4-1 TGCGCCAGCAGCCAAGTAGAGGGGTGGGGCGCTTTCTTT CASSQVEGWGAFF
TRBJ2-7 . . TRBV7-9 TGTGCCAGCAGCCCTAGCGTCCCCGGGACATCCTACGAGCAGTACTTC CASSPSVPGTSYEQYF